A single sample gave rise to the 4 T cell receptor beta chains below, sequenced in a study of blood T cells in healthy people across ages. The second PCR ran about 7 to 12 cycles with a sample-barcoded 5' primer and J-beta primers. TCRdb re-called the 5' RACE reads through MiXCR, storing one row per CDR3 protein. The repertoire holds roughly 550,000 distinct CDR3 sequences, with more than 20% as singletons. Separately, the same data were catalogued under a study of T cells of mothers and their children.

The sequenced material came from blood. These receptors all come from a boy under 18 in good health.

A few counts support this clonotype. The rearrangement links TRBV6-1 to TRBJ1-5, with D possibly matching TRBD1 (6 bases). The V gene's germline CDR1 is MNHNS and CDR2 SASEGT. V was cut by 7 bases and J by 6 bases, with 19 bases left in between. CDR3 length: 15 amino acids. This chain's CDR3 is CASKYGQGSPQPQHF. Written as DNA, the CDR3 is TGTGCCAGCAAGTACGGGCAGGGGTCCCCTCAGCCCCAGCATTTT.

This clonotype was observed a few times. The chain joins TRBV5-1 to TRBJ1-4; TRBD1 matches 10 bases. CDR1 and CDR2 (germline): SGHRS, YFSETQ. There are 14 residues in the CDR3. The J segment lost 6 bases and the V segment lost 3 bases, leaving 2 bases of the junction unmatched. The CDR3 DNA reads TGCGCCAGCAGCTGGGGGACAGGGGATGAAAAACTGTTTTTT. It translates to CASSWGTGDEKLFF. The full variable domain, in which reference TRBV5-1 and TRBJ1-4 provide the parts outside the CDR3, is KAGVTQTPRYLIKTRGQQVTLSCSPISGHRSVSWYQQTPGQGLQFLFEYFSETQRNKGNFPGRFSGRQFSNSRSEMNVSTLELGDSALYLCASSWGTGDEKLFFGSGTQLSVL.

V and J are TRBV12-3 or TRBV12-4 and TRBJ2-1; 9 bases are a match to TRBD1. CDR3 size: 16 residues. Trimming at V came to 8 bases and at J to 8 bases, leaving 16 bases not matched to a gene. The CDR3 reads CASRPPLGQGGDEQFF. The CDR3 nucleotides read TGTGCCAGCCGACCTCCTTTGGGACAGGGAGGAGATGAGCAGTTCTTC.

This clonotype was picked up a small number of times. The chain joins TRBV2 to TRBJ2-3, with 7 bases matching TRBD1. The CDR3 is 14 residues long. V lost 6 bases to trimming and J lost 2 bases; unmatched junction nucleotides: 5. From germline, CDR1 is SNHLY and CDR2 FYNNEI. The CDR3 nucleotides read TGTGCCAGCAGAAGGGGGCTACTCACAGATACGCAGTATTTT. This codes for CASRRGLLTDTQYF.